This TCR beta chain emerged from a study of blood T cell repertoires in COVID-19. TCRdb keeps only in-frame clones here, not all; method: immunoSEQ multiplex PCR. The sample lists around 170,000 clones; about 86% were seen once. Germline V CDR1 and CDR2: LNHDA, SQIVND (reference sequence). V shed 3 bases and J shed 4 bases, with 9 bases lying between them. CDR3 length: 13 amino acids. A word on this clone: This sample also contains other DNA sequences that code for the same CDR3.

The J gene is TRBJ1-1, the V gene TRBV19; D not certain. The TCR was taken from a woman between 65 and 79 years old with acute or convalescent COVID-19. Sequencing was done on a sample of peripheral blood. The CDR3 protein is CASSISGFTEAFF. For the CDR3, the DNA is TGTGCCAGTAGTATTTCGGGGTTCACTGAAGCTTTCTTT.